This T cell receptor beta chain was obtained from a study of shared clonotypes between healthy human individuals. Findings of the study overall: The study drew on few donors, limiting represented genetic and exposure-history diversity.

Points on this clone: What it recognizes is unknown.

Here immunoSEQ multiplex PCR was the method, and the copy in TCRdb shows in-frame clones only, minus some. The table lists over 1.5 million clones, approximately 98% of them singletons, with approximately 0.44% in the top ten. Trimming pared 5 bases from V and 9 bases from J, leaving 17 bases between. Per germline, CDR1 MNHEY and CDR2 SVGAGI. This CDR3 has 14 amino acids. HIV-negative, healthy adults without recent acute infections or vaccinations were the donors. This chain links TRBV6-5 with TRBJ2-1, with TRBD1 as a possible D gene (5 bases). The TCR comes from a man younger than 45 in good health. The specimen was naive CD4+ T cells sorted from blood. Stated subset: CD45RA+ positively selected. CDR3 sequence: CASSKGSRVGEQFF. DNA for the CDR3: TGTGCCAGCAGTAAGGGGTCACGGGTGGGTGAGCAGTTCTTC.